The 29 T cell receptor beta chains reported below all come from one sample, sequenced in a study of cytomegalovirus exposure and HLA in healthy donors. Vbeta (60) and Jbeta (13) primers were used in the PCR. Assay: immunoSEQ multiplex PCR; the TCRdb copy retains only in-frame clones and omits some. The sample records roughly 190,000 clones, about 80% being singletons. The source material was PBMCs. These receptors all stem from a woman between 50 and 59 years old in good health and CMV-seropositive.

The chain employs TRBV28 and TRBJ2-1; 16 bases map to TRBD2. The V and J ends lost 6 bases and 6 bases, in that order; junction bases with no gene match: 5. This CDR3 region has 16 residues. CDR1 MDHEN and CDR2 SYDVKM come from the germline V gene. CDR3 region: CASSQGTSGGANEQFF. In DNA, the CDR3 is TGTGCCAGCAGCCAGGGGACTAGCGGGGGGGCCAATGAGCAGTTCTTC. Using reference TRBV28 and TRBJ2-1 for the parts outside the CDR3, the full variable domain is DVKVTQSSRYLVKRTGEKVFLECVQDMDHENMFWYRQDPGLGLRLIYFSYDVKMKEKGDIPEGYSVSREKKERFSLILESASTNQTSMYLCASSQGTSGGANEQFFGPGTRLTVL.

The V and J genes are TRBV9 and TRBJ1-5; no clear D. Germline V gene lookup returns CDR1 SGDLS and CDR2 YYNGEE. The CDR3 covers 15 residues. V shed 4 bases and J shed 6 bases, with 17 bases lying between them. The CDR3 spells CASSQNGEEGQPQHF. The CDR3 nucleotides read TGTGCCAGCAGCCAAAACGGGGAGGAAGGTCAGCCCCAGCATTTT.

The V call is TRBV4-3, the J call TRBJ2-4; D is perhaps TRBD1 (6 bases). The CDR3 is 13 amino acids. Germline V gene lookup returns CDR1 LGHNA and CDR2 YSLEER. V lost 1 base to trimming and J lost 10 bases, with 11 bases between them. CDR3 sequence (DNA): TGCGCCAGCAGCCAAGGGGGGCAGAGGATTCAGTACTTC. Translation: CASSQGGQRIQYF.

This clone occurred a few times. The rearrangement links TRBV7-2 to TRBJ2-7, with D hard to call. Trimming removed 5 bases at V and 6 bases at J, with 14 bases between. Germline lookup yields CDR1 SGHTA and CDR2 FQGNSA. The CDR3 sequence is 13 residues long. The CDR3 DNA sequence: TGTGCCAGCAGCGTAAGCCCTTTTTCCGAGCAGTACTTC. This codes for CASSVSPFSEQYF. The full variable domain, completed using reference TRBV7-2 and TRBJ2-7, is GAGVSQSPSNKVTEKGKDVELRCDPISGHTALYWYRQSLGQGLEFLIYFQGNSAPDKSGLPSDRFSAERTGGSVSTLTIQRTQQEDSAVYLCASSVSPFSEQYFGPGTRLTVT.

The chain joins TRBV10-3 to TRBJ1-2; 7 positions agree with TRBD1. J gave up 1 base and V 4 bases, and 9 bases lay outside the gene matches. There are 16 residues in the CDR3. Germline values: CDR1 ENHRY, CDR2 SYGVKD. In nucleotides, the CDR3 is TGTGCCATCAGTGTCAGCAAGGGGGCAGATAACTATGGCTACACCTTC. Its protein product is CAISVSKGADNYGYTF.

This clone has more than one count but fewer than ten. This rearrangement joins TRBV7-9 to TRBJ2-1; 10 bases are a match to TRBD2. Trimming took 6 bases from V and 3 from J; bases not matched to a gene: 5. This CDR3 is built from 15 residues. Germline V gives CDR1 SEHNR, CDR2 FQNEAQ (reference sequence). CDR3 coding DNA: TGTGCCAGCAGTCTTAGCGGGGGGATCTACAATGAGCAGTTCTTC. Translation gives CASSLSGGIYNEQFF. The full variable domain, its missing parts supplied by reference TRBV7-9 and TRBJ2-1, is DTGVSQNPRHKITKRGQNVTFRCDPISEHNRLYWYRQTLGQGPEFLTYFQNEAQLEKSRLLSDRFSAERPKGSFSTLEIQRTEQGDSAMYLCASSLSGGIYNEQFFGPGTRLTVL.

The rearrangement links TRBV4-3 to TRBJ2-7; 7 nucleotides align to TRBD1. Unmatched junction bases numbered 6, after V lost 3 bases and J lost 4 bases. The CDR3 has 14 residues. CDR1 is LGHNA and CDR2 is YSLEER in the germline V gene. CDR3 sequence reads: CASSQFRQGYEQYF. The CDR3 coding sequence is TGCGCCAGCAGCCAGTTCCGACAGGGTTACGAGCAGTACTTC.

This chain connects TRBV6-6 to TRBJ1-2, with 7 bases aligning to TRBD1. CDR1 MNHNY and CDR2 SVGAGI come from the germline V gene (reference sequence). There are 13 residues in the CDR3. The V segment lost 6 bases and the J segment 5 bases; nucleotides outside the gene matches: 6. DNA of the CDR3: TGTGCCAGCAGCGCACAGGGGCAGTATGGCTACACCTTC. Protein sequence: CASSAQGQYGYTF.

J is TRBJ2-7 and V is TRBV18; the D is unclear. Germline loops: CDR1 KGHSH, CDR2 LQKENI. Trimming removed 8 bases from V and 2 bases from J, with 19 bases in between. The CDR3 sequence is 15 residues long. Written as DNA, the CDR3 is TGTGCCAGCGCGATACCGAGGATCCGCACCTACGAGCAGTACTTC. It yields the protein CASAIPRIRTYEQYF.

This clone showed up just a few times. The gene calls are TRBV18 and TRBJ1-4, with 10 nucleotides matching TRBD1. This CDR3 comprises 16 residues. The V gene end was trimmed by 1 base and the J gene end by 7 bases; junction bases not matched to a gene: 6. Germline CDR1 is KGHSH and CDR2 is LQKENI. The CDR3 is CASSPLTGGASEKLFF. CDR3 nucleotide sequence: TGTGCCAGCTCACCACTGACAGGGGGCGCGTCTGAAAAACTGTTTTTT.

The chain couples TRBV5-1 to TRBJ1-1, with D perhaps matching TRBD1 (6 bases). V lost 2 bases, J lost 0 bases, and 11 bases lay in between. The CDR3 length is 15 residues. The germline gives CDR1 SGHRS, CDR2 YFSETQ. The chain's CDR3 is CASSFAQGLNTEAFF. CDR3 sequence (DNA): TGCGCCAGCAGCTTCGCACAGGGCTTGAACACTGAAGCTTTCTTT.

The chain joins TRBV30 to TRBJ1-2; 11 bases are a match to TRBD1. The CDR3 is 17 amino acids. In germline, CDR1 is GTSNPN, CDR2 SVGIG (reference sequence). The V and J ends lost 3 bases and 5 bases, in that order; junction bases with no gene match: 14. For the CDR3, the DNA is TGTGCCTGGAGCCCTCCGGGACAGGGGGTCGACGGGTATGGCTACACCTTC. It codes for CAWSPPGQGVDGYGYTF.

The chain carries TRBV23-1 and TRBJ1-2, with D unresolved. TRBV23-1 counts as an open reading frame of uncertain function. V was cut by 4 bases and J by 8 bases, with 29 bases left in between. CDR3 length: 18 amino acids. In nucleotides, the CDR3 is TGCGCCAGCAGTCGGGCCGTAACCTTCAGTGTAGGTTTAGAGGGCTACACCTTC. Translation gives CASSRAVTFSVGLEGYTF.

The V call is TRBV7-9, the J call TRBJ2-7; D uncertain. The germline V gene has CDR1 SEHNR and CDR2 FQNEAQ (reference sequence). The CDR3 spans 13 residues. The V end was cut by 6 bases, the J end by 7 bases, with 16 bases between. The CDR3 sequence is CASSPARVSEQYF. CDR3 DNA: TGTGCCAGCAGTCCAGCCCGGGTGAGTGAGCAGTACTTC.

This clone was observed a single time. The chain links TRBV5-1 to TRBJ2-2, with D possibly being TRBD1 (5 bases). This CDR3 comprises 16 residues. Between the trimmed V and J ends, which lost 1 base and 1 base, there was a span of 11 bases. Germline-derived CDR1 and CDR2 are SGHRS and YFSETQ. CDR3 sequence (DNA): TGCGCCAGCAGCTTGATGGGGCCAGAGAACACCGGGGAGCTGTTTTTT. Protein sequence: CASSLMGPENTGELFF.

The CDR3 is CASSPTGPDTDTQYF. The CDR3 DNA follows: TGTGCCAGCTCCCCAACAGGGCCCGACACAGATACGCAGTATTTT. The V gene is TRBV18, the J gene TRBJ2-3; possibly TRBD1 for D (6 bases). The CDR3 extends over 15 amino acids. Germline assignment: CDR1 KGHSH and CDR2 LQKENI. V was clipped by 6 bases and J by 2 bases, with 15 bases between them.

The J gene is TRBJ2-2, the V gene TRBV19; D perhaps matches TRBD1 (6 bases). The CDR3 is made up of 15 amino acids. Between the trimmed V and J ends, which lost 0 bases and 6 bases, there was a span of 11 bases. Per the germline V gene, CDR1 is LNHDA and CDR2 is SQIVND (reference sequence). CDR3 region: CASSIDRGRAGELFF. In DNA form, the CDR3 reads TGTGCCAGTAGTATAGACAGGGGAAGGGCCGGGGAGCTGTTTTTT.

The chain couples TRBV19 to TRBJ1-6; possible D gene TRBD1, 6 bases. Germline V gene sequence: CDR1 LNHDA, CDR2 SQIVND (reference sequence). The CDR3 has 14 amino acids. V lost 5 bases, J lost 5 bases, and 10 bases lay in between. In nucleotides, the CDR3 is TGTGCCAGTAGTTCCGCAGGGGATAATTCACCCCTCCACTTT. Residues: CASSSAGDNSPLHF.

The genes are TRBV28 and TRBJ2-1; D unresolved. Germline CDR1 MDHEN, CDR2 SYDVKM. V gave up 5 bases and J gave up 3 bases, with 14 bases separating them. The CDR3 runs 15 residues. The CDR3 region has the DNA TGTGCCAGCAGTCCGAGGAGCCCCGACTACAATGAGCAGTTCTTC. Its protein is CASSPRSPDYNEQFF.

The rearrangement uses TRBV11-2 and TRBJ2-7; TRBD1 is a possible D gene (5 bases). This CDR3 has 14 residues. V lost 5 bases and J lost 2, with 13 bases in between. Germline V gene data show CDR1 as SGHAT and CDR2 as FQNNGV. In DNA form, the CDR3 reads TGTGCCAGCAGCCTGCCAGGGAACCCCTACGAGCAGTACTTC. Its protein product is CASSLPGNPYEQYF.

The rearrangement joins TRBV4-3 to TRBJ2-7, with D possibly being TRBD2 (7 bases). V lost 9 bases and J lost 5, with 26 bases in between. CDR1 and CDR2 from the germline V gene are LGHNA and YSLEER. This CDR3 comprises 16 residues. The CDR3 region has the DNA TGCGCCAGTTCCCGTGGGGGGGCCCAAGTAATCCACGAGCAGTACTTC. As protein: CASSRGGAQVIHEQYF.

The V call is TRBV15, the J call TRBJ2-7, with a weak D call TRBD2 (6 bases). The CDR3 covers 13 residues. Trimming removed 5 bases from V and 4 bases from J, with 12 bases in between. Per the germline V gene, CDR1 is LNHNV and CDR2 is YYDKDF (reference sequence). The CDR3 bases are TGTGCCACCAGCGGGGGACTGCCGTACGAGCAGTACTTC. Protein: CATSGGLPYEQYF.

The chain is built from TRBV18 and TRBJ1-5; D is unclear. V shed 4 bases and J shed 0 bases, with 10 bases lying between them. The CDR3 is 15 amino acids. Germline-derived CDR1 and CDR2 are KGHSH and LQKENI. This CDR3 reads CASSQAGYSNQPQHF. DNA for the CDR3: TGTGCCAGCTCACAGGCCGGGTATAGCAATCAGCCCCAGCATTTT.

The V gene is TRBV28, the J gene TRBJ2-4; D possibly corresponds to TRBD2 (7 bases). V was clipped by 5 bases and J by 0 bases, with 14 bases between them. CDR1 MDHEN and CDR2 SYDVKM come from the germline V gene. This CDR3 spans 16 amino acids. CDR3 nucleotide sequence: TGTGCCAGCAGTGTCCCCGGGGGGCTAGCCAAAAACATTCAGTACTTC. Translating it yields CASSVPGGLAKNIQYF. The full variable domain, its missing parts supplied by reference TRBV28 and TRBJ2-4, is DVKVTQSSRYLVKRTGEKVFLECVQDMDHENMFWYRQDPGLGLRLIYFSYDVKMKEKGDIPEGYSVSREKKERFSLILESASTNQTSMYLCASSVPGGLAKNIQYFGAGTRLSVL.

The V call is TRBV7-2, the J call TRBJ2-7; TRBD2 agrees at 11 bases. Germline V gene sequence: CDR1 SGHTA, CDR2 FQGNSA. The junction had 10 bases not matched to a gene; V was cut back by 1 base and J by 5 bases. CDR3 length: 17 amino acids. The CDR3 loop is CASSLERPSGGPHEQYF. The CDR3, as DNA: TGTGCCAGCAGCTTAGAAAGGCCTAGCGGGGGGCCCCACGAGCAGTACTTC.

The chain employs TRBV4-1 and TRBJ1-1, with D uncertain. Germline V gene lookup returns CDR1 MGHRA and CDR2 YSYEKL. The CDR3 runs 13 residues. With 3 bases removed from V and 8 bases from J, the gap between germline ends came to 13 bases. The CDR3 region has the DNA TGCGCCAGCAGCCAGTTGGAGGGCCTGGAAGCTTTCTTT. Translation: CASSQLEGLEAFF.

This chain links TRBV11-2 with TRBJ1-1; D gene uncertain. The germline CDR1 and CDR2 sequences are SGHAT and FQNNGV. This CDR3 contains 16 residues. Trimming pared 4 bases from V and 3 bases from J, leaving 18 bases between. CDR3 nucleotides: TGTGCCAGCAGCTCACACCCCTCAGGCTTGGACACTGAAGCTTTCTTT. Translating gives CASSSHPSGLDTEAFF. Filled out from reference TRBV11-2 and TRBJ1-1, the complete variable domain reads EAGVAQSPRYKIIEKRQSVAFWCNPISGHATLYWYQQILGQGPKLLIQFQNNGVVDDSQLPKDRFSAERLKGVDSTLKIQPAKLEDSAVYLCASSSHPSGLDTEAFFGQGTRLTVV.

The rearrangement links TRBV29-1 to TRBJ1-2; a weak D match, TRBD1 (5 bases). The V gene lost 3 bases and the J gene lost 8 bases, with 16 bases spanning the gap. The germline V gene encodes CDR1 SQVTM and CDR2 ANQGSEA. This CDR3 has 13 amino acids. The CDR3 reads CSVEAHTGVGYTF. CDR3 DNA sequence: TGCAGCGTTGAGGCACATACAGGAGTCGGCTACACCTTC.

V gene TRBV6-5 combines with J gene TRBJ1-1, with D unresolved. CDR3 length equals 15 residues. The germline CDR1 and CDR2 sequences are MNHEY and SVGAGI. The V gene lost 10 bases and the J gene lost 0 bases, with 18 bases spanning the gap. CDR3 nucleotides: TGTGCCACTAAGGCACCGGGAGGCATGAACACTGAAGCTTTCTTT. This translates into CATKAPGGMNTEAFF.